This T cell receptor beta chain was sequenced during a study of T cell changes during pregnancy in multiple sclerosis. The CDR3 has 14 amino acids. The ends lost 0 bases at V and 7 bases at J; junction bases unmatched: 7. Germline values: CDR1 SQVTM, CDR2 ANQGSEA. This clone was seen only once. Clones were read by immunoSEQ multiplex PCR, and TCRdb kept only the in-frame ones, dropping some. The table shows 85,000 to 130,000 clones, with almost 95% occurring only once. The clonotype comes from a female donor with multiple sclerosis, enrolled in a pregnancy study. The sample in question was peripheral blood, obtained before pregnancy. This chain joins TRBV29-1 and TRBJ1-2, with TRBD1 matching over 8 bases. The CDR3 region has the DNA TGCAGCGTTGAAGATCAGGACAGGGTGGGTGGCTACACCTTC. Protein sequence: CSVEDQDRVGGYTF.